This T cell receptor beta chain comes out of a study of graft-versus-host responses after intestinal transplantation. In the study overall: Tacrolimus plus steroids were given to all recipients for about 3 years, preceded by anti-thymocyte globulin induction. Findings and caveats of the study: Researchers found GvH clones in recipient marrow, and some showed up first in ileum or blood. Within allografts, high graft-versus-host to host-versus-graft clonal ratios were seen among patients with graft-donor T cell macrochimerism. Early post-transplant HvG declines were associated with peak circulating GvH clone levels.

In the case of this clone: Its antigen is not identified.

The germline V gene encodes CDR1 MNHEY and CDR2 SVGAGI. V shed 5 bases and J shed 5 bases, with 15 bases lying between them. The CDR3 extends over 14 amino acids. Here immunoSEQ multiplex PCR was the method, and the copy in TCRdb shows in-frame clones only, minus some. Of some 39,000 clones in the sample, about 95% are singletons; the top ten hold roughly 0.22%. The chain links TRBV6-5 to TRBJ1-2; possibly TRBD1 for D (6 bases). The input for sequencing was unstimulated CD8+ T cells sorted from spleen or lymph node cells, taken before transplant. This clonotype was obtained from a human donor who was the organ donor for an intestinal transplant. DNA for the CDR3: TGTGCCAGCAGTGTTAGGGGGTACGGTTATGGCTACACCTTC. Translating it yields CASSVRGYGYGYTF.